Listed here are 7 T cell receptor beta chains from one sample, sequenced in a study of Ad26.COV2.S vaccination and SARS-CoV-2 variants. Measured with immunoSEQ multiplex PCR; TCRdb has only the in-frame clones, and not every one. Of around 370,000 clones listed, approximately 85% are singletons. Treatment specified: some 20 received Ad26.COV2.S at low or high dose, single or two shots; about 5 received placebo; per-sample allocation not given. Specimen acquisition occurred on day 63 following the initial vaccine or placebo injection. Here the sequenced sample was peripheral blood, taken in a trial of Ad26.COV2.S vaccine versus placebo. Receptor source: a person between 18 and 59 years old who received the Ad26.COV2.S COVID-19 vaccine or a placebo.

The chain carries TRBV24-1 and TRBJ2-3; possibly TRBD1 for D (6 bases). Germline CDR1 reads KGHDR; CDR2 reads SFDVKD. The CDR3 is 16 residues long. Trimming cost V 4 bases and J 6 bases, with 19 bases left between them. The CDR3 region is CATSDPGQSIGDTQYF. CDR3 DNA sequence: TGTGCCACCAGTGACCCAGGACAGTCGATAGGGGATACGCAGTATTTT.

The chain links TRBV20-1 to TRBJ2-7; D remains ambiguous. The V end was cut by 0 bases, the J end by 4 bases, with 4 bases between. CDR3 size: 11 residues. In germline, CDR1 is DFQATT, CDR2 SNEGSKA (reference sequence). The CDR3 loop is CSARDKYEQYF. CDR3 nucleotides: TGCAGTGCTAGAGATAAATACGAGCAGTACTTC.

This clone was found once. The chain carries TRBV9 and TRBJ2-1; 8 bases match TRBD2. CDR1 is SGDLS, CDR2 YYNGEE, per germline. The V and J ends lost 4 bases and 0 bases, in that order; junction bases with no gene match: 6. This CDR3 is built from 16 residues. The CDR3 sequence is CASSPEAGVSYNEQFF. CDR3 nucleotides: TGTGCCAGCAGCCCAGAAGCGGGGGTCTCCTACAATGAGCAGTTCTTC.

The chain has TRBV19 and TRBJ1-6; D is possibly TRBD1 (6 bases). Germline-derived CDR1 and CDR2 are LNHDA and SQIVND (reference sequence). V shed 11 bases and J shed 9 bases, with 20 bases lying between them. This CDR3 is 14 amino acids long. The CDR3: CACQVGGGGSPLHF. In nucleotides, the CDR3 is TGTGCCTGCCAGGTCGGGGGCGGCGGTTCACCCCTCCACTTT.

The chain employs TRBV4-1 and TRBJ2-7; tentatively, D is TRBD1 (6 bases). The CDR3 is 15 residues long. Trimming took off 4 bases at V and 4 bases at J, with 17 bases between the two ends. Per the germline V gene, CDR1 is MGHRA and CDR2 is YSYEKL. The CDR3 DNA reads TGCGCCAGCAGCCTCGCCCGGGACATGGGGTACGAGCAGTACTTC. It is translated as CASSLARDMGYEQYF.

This clone appeared once. The V gene is TRBV6-6, the J gene TRBJ2-7; 9 bases are shared with TRBD2. V lost 5 bases, J lost 5 bases, and 10 bases stayed unmatched. This CDR3 has 15 residues. Germline V gene sequence: CDR1 MNHNY, CDR2 SVGAGI (reference sequence). The CDR3 sequence: CASSTLAGGINEQYF. In DNA, the CDR3 is TGTGCCAGCAGTACCCTGGCGGGAGGGATCAACGAGCAGTACTTC.

The chain couples TRBV30 to TRBJ2-7; 8 bases fit TRBD1. This CDR3 has 15 amino acids. V was clipped by 3 bases and J by 4 bases; unmatched bases: 11. Germline loops: CDR1 GTSNPN, CDR2 SVGIG (reference sequence). The DNA for the CDR3 is TGTGCCTGGAGCCACGGACAGGGTGCTGAATACGAGCAGTACTTC. Its translation: CAWSHGQGAEYEQYF.